This T cell receptor beta chain appears in the sequencing data of a study of T-cell memory formation after mild COVID-19. Study findings and constraints: Second-wave clones with a day 37 peak had unconfirmed SARS-CoV-2 specificity. That cross-reactive memory joined was suggested by some responding clones appearing in pre-infection memory. Most CD4+ clones that shrank were in CM and EM, while CD8+ ones turned up in EMRA.

A note on this clonotype: Its specificity is not known.

Unmatched junction bases numbered 7, after V lost 5 bases and J lost 1 base. The germline gives CDR1 SGHAT, CDR2 FQNNGV. The CDR3 length is 15 residues. MiXCR, applied by TCRdb to the 5' RACE reads, yields one record per CDR3 protein. The table lists around 250,000 distinct CDR3 sequences, about 17% of them singletons, with around 23% in the top ten. The sample was PBMCs or a T cell subset sorted from them (not recorded which). This receptor was identified in a man younger than 30 who had mild COVID-19 (a few samples of this study predate the infection). Cell type and time point are not known. The chain combines TRBV11-2 with TRBJ2-7; 8 positions agree with TRBD1. CDR3 sequence (DNA): TGTGCCAGCAGCCCAGGACAGGGACCTTCCTACGAGCAGTACTTC. It specifies CASSPGQGPSYEQYF.